These 12 T cell receptor beta chains originate from one sample sequenced in a study of cytomegalovirus exposure and HLA in healthy donors. The study ran its PCR with 60 Vbeta and 13 Jbeta primers. Profiling relied on immunoSEQ multiplex PCR, and the TCRdb table lists in-frame clones only, not all of them. The data include 200,000 or so clones; the top ten clones carry almost 0.75%. Sequencing used PBMCs. The receptor source for this set is a boy aged 5 to 17 in good health and CMV-seronegative.

This chain connects TRBV5-1 to TRBJ2-7, with TRBD1 matching 8 bases. This CDR3 region has 13 residues. V trimming: 5 bases; J trimming: 5 bases; junction bases outside the gene matches: 6. CDR1 is SGHRS, CDR2 YFSETQ, per germline. Here the CDR3 reads CASRSTGENEQYF. The DNA for the CDR3 is TGCGCCAGCAGGTCGACAGGGGAGAACGAGCAGTACTTC.

The chain's CDR3 is CASSQGRGGGNNEQFF. CDR3 in DNA: TGCGCCAGCAGCCAAGGGCGCGGGGGGGGAAACAATGAGCAGTTCTTC. This chain connects TRBV4-1 to TRBJ2-1; 9 bases align to TRBD2. The CDR3 is 16 amino acids. Trimming at V came to 1 base and at J to 5 bases, leaving 6 bases not matched to a gene. CDR1 MGHRA and CDR2 YSYEKL come from the germline V gene.

V is TRBV28 and J is TRBJ2-6; TRBD2 might be the D (6 bases). V lost 2 bases, J lost 4 bases, and 9 bases lay in between. CDR3 length: 15 residues. Germline CDR1 MDHEN, CDR2 SYDVKM. The CDR3 loop reads CASSLGGTGANVLTF. CDR3 nucleotide sequence: TGTGCCAGCAGTTTAGGGGGGACCGGGGCCAACGTCCTGACTTTC.

V usage is TRBV5-1 and J usage is TRBJ2-5, with a possible D match to TRBD2 (5 bases). The V gene's germline CDR1 is SGHRS and CDR2 YFSETQ. V shed 0 bases and J shed 5 bases, with 17 bases lying between them. The CDR3 has 16 residues. The CDR3 DNA is TGCGCCAGCAGCTTGGCCGGTCGGGGATCCGGGGAGACCCAGTACTTC. Protein sequence: CASSLAGRGSGETQYF.

This rearrangement joins TRBV14 to TRBJ2-7; D may be TRBD2 (7 bases). Per germline, CDR1 SGHDN and CDR2 FVKESK. The CDR3 runs to 15 residues. V was clipped by 5 bases and J by 3 bases, with 17 bases between them. The CDR3 is CASSSGGTLNYEQYF. DNA of the CDR3: TGTGCCAGCAGCTCCGGGGGGACACTTAACTACGAGCAGTACTTC. The entire variable domain, with the rest obtained from reference TRBV14 and TRBJ2-7, is as follows: EAGVTQFPSHSVIEKGQTVTLRCDPISGHDNLYWYRRVMGKEIKFLLHFVKESKQDESGMPNNRFLAERTGGTYSTLKVQPAELEDSGVYFCASSSGGTLNYEQYFGPGTRLTVT.

The CDR3 loop is CASSLQGSRNLGYEQFF. CDR3 nucleotides: TGTGCCAGCAGCTTACAGGGTTCCCGAAACCTGGGCTATGAGCAGTTCTTC. The rearrangement uses TRBV7-3 and TRBJ2-1; D perhaps matches TRBD1 (5 bases). The CDR3 sequence is 17 residues long. Trimming pared 2 bases from V and 8 bases from J, leaving 22 bases between. The germline CDR1 and CDR2 sequences are SGHTA and FQGTGA.

This sequence joins TRBV7-2 and TRBJ1-1, with D tentatively TRBD1 (5 bases). V lost 1 base to trimming and J lost 8 bases, with 11 bases between them. This CDR3 has 13 residues. Germline values: CDR1 SGHTA, CDR2 FQGNSA. The CDR3 coding sequence is TGTGCCAGCAGCTTAGACTCAGGGTTGGAAGCTTTCTTT. It specifies CASSLDSGLEAFF.

Regarding this clone: In the same sample, other DNA sequences code for this CDR3. The rearrangement joins TRBV27 to TRBJ2-7; a weak D match, TRBD1 (6 bases). The CDR3 has 12 amino acids. Germline V gives CDR1 MNHEY, CDR2 SMNVEV (reference sequence). Trimming removed 2 bases from V and 4 bases from J, with 6 bases in between. For the CDR3, the DNA is TGTGCCAGCAGTTTAACAGGGTACGAGCAGTACTTC. It is translated as CASSLTGYEQYF.

The chain combines TRBV7-9 with TRBJ1-4, with D maybe TRBD1 (5 bases). The V end was cut by 7 bases, the J end by 8 bases, with 11 bases between. CDR1 and CDR2 (germline): SEHNR, FQNEAQ (reference sequence). This CDR3 has 12 amino acids. The CDR3 loop is CASTRRGEKLFF. The CDR3 nucleotides read TGTGCCAGCACCCGCCGGGGGGAAAAACTGTTTTTT. The whole variable domain, filled in from reference TRBV7-9 and TRBJ1-4, reads DTGVSQNPRHKITKRGQNVTFRCDPISEHNRLYWYRQTLGQGPEFLTYFQNEAQLEKSRLLSDRFSAERPKGSFSTLEIQRTEQGDSAMYLCASTRRGEKLFFGSGTQLSVL.

The chain joins TRBV15 to TRBJ1-2, with 9 bases lining up with TRBD1. This CDR3 has 15 residues. V was pared by 4 bases and J by 6 bases, with 9 bases of the junction left unmatched. CDR1 and CDR2 from the germline V gene are LNHNV and YYDKDF (reference sequence). The CDR3 reads CATSKGQGFLHGYTF. The CDR3 nucleotides are TGTGCCACCAGCAAAGGACAGGGGTTCCTCCATGGCTACACCTTC.

This chain connects TRBV28 to TRBJ2-4; 10 bases are shared with TRBD1. Per the germline V gene, CDR1 is MDHEN and CDR2 is SYDVKM. The CDR3 loop spans 16 amino acids. V was clipped by 5 bases and J by 2 bases; unmatched bases: 6. CDR3 sequence reads: CASSPPGQGTKNIQYF. DNA for the CDR3: TGTGCCAGCAGTCCTCCGGGACAGGGGACCAAAAACATTCAGTACTTC.

Concerning this clone: Relative to the germline gene, one junction end is altered; a read error may explain this. V usage is TRBV27 and J usage is TRBJ2-7; tentative D call: TRBD1 (6 bases). Looked up from germline, CDR1 is MNHEY and CDR2 is SMNVEV (reference sequence). The CDR3 consists of 15 residues. CDR3 in amino acids: CASANHGQGSFEQYF. CDR3 nucleotides: TGTGCCAGCGCAAATCACGGGCAGGGGTCCTTCGAGCAGTACTTC.